These 12 T cell receptor beta chains share one sample of origin, sequenced in a study of OX40 agonist ivuxolimab in advanced cancers. Only in-frame clones appear in the TCRdb table, and some are missing; sequencing was by immunoSEQ multiplex PCR. The table lists fewer than 85,000 clones, 70% to 90% of them singletons. The specimen was CD4+ or CD8+ T cells sorted from blood, collected in a trial of the OX40 agonist ivuxolimab. These TCRs come from an adult with an advanced solid tumor such as melanoma, head and neck, liver or kidney cancer.

This rearrangement joins TRBV7-8 to TRBJ1-1; TRBD1 might be the D (5 bases). The CDR3 consists of 13 residues. Looked up from germline, CDR1 is SGHVS and CDR2 is FQNEAQ. Trimming removed 2 bases at V and 4 bases at J, with 8 bases between. CDR3 DNA: TGTGCCAGCAGCTTACAGGGAGGCACTGAAGCTTTCTTT. It codes for CASSLQGGTEAFF.

The V and J genes are TRBV10-3 and TRBJ2-3; 12 nucleotides agree with TRBD2. Trimming removed 2 bases from V and 5 bases from J; junction bases left unmatched: 5. CDR1 and CDR2 from the germline V gene are ENHRY and SYGVKD. The CDR3 extends over 16 amino acids. CDR3 region: CAISERLAGGQDTQYF. The DNA for the CDR3 is TGTGCCATCAGTGAGAGGCTAGCGGGGGGGCAAGATACGCAGTATTTT.

The genes are TRBV7-2 and TRBJ2-7; 9 bases fit TRBD1. CDR1 and CDR2 from the germline V gene are SGHTA and FQGNSA. The V gene end was trimmed by 7 bases and the J gene end by 3 bases; junction bases not matched to a gene: 10. This CDR3 comprises 15 residues. CDR3 DNA: TGTGCCAGCACTAGCCGGGGGACAGGGAACTACGAGCAGTACTTC. Translation: CASTSRGTGNYEQYF.

This clone appeared once. The chain joins TRBV7-2 to TRBJ2-2, with 9 positions matching TRBD2. The V and J ends lost 2 bases and 4 bases, in that order; junction bases with no gene match: 5. Germline V gives CDR1 SGHTA, CDR2 FQGNSA. The CDR3 has 16 residues. CDR3 region: CASSLRRGGFTGELFF. CDR3 DNA: TGTGCCAGCAGCTTAAGGCGGGGGGGCTTCACCGGGGAGCTGTTTTTT.

The J gene is TRBJ2-2, the V gene TRBV27; no definite D call. The CDR3 is 14 residues long. CDR1 MNHEY and CDR2 SMNVEV come from the germline V gene (reference sequence). Trimming removed 3 bases from V and 1 base from J, with 6 bases in between. The CDR3 protein is CASSLSRNTGELFF. The CDR3 nucleotides are TGTGCCAGCAGTTTGAGCCGGAACACCGGGGAGCTGTTTTTT.

This chain connects TRBV19 to TRBJ2-5; D remains ambiguous. The CDR3 is made up of 13 amino acids. Germline lookup yields CDR1 LNHDA and CDR2 SQIVND (reference sequence). Trimming shortened V by 5 bases and J by 2 bases, and 9 bases separated the two germline ends. The DNA of the CDR3 is TGTGCCAGTAGTGTCCAGAATCAAGAGACCCAGTACTTC. Translation gives CASSVQNQETQYF.

The CDR3 protein is CASSQAHRRGLAGDTDTQYF. The CDR3 DNA is TGTGCCAGCAGCCAAGCGCATAGGCGAGGACTAGCGGGGGACACAGATACGCAGTATTTT. The chain carries TRBV4-2 and TRBJ2-3, with 13 bases identical to TRBD2. Trimming at V came to 1 base and at J to 2 bases, leaving 12 bases not matched to a gene. The CDR3 has 20 amino acids. From germline, CDR1 is LGHNA and CDR2 YNFKEQ.

This sequence joins TRBV30 and TRBJ2-3; D unresolved. Trimming took off 2 bases at V and 2 bases at J, with 8 bases between the two ends. The CDR3 runs 13 residues. The germline V gene has CDR1 GTSNPN and CDR2 SVGIG (reference sequence). In DNA, the CDR3 is TGTGCCTGGAGTCCAGGCTCCACAGATACGCAGTATTTT. Translating gives CAWSPGSTDTQYF.

The gene calls are TRBV6-5 and TRBJ2-5, with D possibly being TRBD2 (5 bases). CDR1 and CDR2 from the germline V gene are MNHEY and SVGAGI. There are 13 residues in the CDR3. V was pared by 4 bases and J by 7 bases, with 13 bases between. The CDR3, as DNA: TGTGCCAGCAGTTTACCGGGGAAAATGACCCAGTACTTC. It translates to CASSLPGKMTQYF.

The rearrangement links TRBV11-2 to TRBJ1-6, with D tentatively TRBD1 (6 bases). Between the trimmed V and J ends, which lost 2 bases and 13 bases, there was a span of 12 bases. CDR3 length: 13 residues. CDR1 and CDR2 from the germline V gene are SGHAT and FQNNGV. The CDR3 DNA is TGTGCCAGCAGCTTACTAAGGGGGGAGCCCCTCCACTTT. It translates to CASSLLRGEPLHF.

The chain links TRBV7-6 to TRBJ1-4; D might be TRBD1 (5 bases). Trimming pared 1 base from V and 5 bases from J, leaving 17 bases between. CDR3 length: 17 residues. The germline V gene encodes CDR1 SGHVS and CDR2 FNYEAQ. The CDR3 DNA reads as TGTGCCAGCAGCTTAGAGCCCCCCAGGGCAGGCAATGAAAAACTGTTTTTT. Its translation is CASSLEPPRAGNEKLFF.

V gene TRBV4-3 combines with J gene TRBJ1-5; 9 nucleotides line up with TRBD1. After removal of 3 bases from V and 6 bases from J, the junction contained 0 bases not matched to a gene. The CDR3 contains 13 residues. The germline V gene encodes CDR1 LGHNA and CDR2 YSLEER. CDR3 DNA: TGCGCCAGCAGCCAGGACAGGGGTCAGCCCCAGCATTTT. This encodes CASSQDRGQPQHF.